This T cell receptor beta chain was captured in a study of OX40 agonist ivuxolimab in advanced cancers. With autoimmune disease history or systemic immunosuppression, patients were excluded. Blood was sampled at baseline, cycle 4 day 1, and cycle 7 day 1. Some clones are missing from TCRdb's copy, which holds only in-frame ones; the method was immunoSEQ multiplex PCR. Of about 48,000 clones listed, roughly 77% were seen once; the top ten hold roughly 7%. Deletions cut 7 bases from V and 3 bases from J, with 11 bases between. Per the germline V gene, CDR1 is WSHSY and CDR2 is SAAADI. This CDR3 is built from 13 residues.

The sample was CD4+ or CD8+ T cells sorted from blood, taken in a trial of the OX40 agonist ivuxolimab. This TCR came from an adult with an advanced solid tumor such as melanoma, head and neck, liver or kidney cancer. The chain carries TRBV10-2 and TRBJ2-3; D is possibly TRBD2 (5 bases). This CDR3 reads CASTAAATDTQYF. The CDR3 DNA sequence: TGCGCCAGCACCGCAGCGGCTACAGATACGCAGTATTTT.